This entry is about one T cell receptor beta chain. What it recognizes is unknown. Researchers secured at least one pre-ART and at least two post-ART PBMC samples from each donor. Until DNA extraction, the samples held between 1-10 million cryopreserved PBMC. Sequencing used immunoSEQ v3.0 at survey level. Using immunoSEQ multiplex PCR, the repertoire was profiled, and TCRdb retains in-frame clones only, with some absent. This sample has about 34,000 clones, with roughly 77% found just once. V was pared by 3 bases and J by 9 bases, with 7 bases between. The CDR3 consists of 11 residues. Per germline, CDR1 SGDLS and CDR2 YYNGEE. This entry is derived from a study of long-term antiretroviral therapy in people with HIV. Whole-study findings and limits: Even long-term ART left TRB diversity below transplant donor controls, despite gains. At every time point, clones expanded before ART dominated the repertoire.

The clonotype originates from a man aged 18 to 30 with HIV. This chain uses TRBV9 with TRBJ2-1; a possible D gene is TRBD1 (5 bases). Sequencing used unsorted PBMCs, obtained 1.9 years after starting antiretroviral therapy. The DNA of the CDR3 is TGTGCCAGCAGCGGGGGCACTGAGCAGTTCTTC. It specifies CASSGGTEQFF.